This T cell receptor (beta chain) was captured by sequencing in a study of blood T cell repertoires in COVID-19. Study summary: Both acute and convalescent COVID-19 samples were obtained from the United States, Italy and Spain. The cDNA or gDNA used as material had been derived from T cells, B-cell-depleted T cells, or PBMCs.

How the authors handled the data: Amplification from reference gene primers served as the basis for estimated nucleated cell counts. Repertoires were generated with immunoSEQ multiplex PCR, while TCRdb's copy carries only in-frame clones and drops some. The D gene and trimming were derived from the DNA, and the V and J assignments and clone size from that table. The data contain 250,000 to 300,000 clones, around 88% of them seen just once; the ten biggest clones take up just under 2%. CDR1 and CDR2 (germline): MGHRA, YSYEKL. V dropped 0 bases and J dropped 4 bases, with 3 bases sitting between them. This CDR3 is built from 12 residues.

The genes are TRBV4-1 and TRBJ1-2; D ambiguous. This clonotype was sampled from a man between 25 and 39 years old with active or convalescent COVID-19. Sequencing used peripheral blood. The DNA for the CDR3 is TGCGCCAGCAGCCAAGACCGCTATGGCTACACCTTC. Translated, it gives CASSQDRYGYTF.